Listed below are T cell receptor beta chains from one sample, sequenced in a study of blood T cell repertoires in COVID-19. Data came from immunoSEQ multiplex PCR; TCRdb stores just in-frame clones and leaves some out. The table has about 150,000 clones, around 80% seen once; the top ten hold less than 5.5%. The sample taken for sequencing was peripheral blood. The receptors originated from a man in his fifties or sixties with acute or convalescent COVID-19. The CDR3 runs from the conserved cysteine through the conserved F or W. D genes are given only for firm matches. Only part of the rows carry a size: once, few, many, or a class if the clone is expanded.

length	D	J	size	V	CDR3	DNA
13	NA	TRBJ2-7	NA	TRBV4-2	CASSQGYSGEQYF	TGTGCCAGCAGCCAAGGGTACAGCGGCGAGCAGTACTTC
14	NA	TRBJ2-2	NA	TRBV19	CASSMGQGTGELFF	TGTGCCAGTAGTATGGGGCAGGGCACCGGGGAGCTGTTTTTT
15	TRBD2	TRBJ2-7	few	TRBV14	CASSQEAGGSYEQYF	TGTGCCAGCAGCCAAGAGGCGGGCGGGAGCTACGAGCAGTACTTC
15	NA	TRBJ2-5	few	TRBV5-1	CASSLFNDWRETQYF	TGCGCCAGCAGCTTGTTTAACGACTGGAGAGAGACCCAGTACTTC
15	NA	TRBJ1-4	NA	TRBV7-2	CASSLARGIGEKLFF	TGTGCCAGCAGCTTAGCAAGGGGAATTGGTGAAAAACTGTTTTTT
12	TRBD1	TRBJ1-2	NA	TRBV29-1	CSVEQGVFGYTF	TGCAGCGTGGAACAGGGGGTTTTTGGCTACACCTTC
12	NA	TRBJ1-1	NA	TRBV5-5	CASSPTGTEAFF	TGTGCCAGCAGCCCCACAGGGACTGAAGCTTTCTTT
15	TRBD1	TRBJ2-1	NA	TRBV30	CAWSADRLPYNEQFF	TGTGCCTGGAGCGCGGACAGGCTACCCTACAATGAGCAGTTCTTC
16	TRBD1	TRBJ1-6	NA	TRBV19	CASSLGTAYYNSPLHF	TGTGCCAGTAGTCTCGGGACAGCTTACTATAATTCACCCCTCCACTTT
18	NA	TRBJ1-2	NA	TRBV3-1/TRBV3-2	CASSQDGVMGGPGYGYTF	TGTGCCAGCAGCCAAGATGGGGTAATGGGGGGTCCGGGGTATGGCTACACCTTC
19	TRBD1	TRBJ2-7	NA	TRBV7-9	CASSLSRWDRGSPDYEQYF	TGTGCCAGCAGCCTTAGTCGATGGGACAGGGGCTCTCCCGACTACGAGCAGTACTTC
15	NA	TRBJ1-6	few	TRBV5-4	CASSPGQGYNSPLHF	TGTGCCAGCAGCCCCGGACAAGGGTATAATTCACCCCTCCACTTT
18	TRBD1	TRBJ1-5	NA	TRBV27	CASKLSGTGPYSNQPQHF	TGTGCCAGCAAACTCTCCGGGACAGGACCATATAGCAATCAGCCCCAGCATTTT
16	NA	TRBJ2-1	few	TRBV21-1	CASSPGGGTPYNEQFF	TGTGCCAGCAGCCCTGGCGGGGGAACGCCCTACAATGAGCAGTTCTTC
15	TRBD2	TRBJ2-3	few	TRBV7-9	CASSLVVSGIDTQYF	TGTGCCAGCAGCTTAGTGGTCAGCGGGATAGATACGCAGTATTTT
13	NA	TRBJ1-2	NA	TRBV6-5	CASSPGANYGYTF	TGTGCCAGCAGCCCCGGAGCTAACTATGGCTACACCTTC
13	NA	TRBJ2-1	NA	TRBV19	CASKGGQNNEQFF	TGTGCCAGTAAGGGGGGGCAGAACAATGAGCAGTTCTTC
12	NA	TRBJ2-5	NA	TRBV3-1/TRBV3-2	CASSQVGETQYF	TGTGCCAGCAGCCAAGTCGGAGAGACCCAGTACTTC
15	NA	TRBJ2-7	NA	TRBV3-1/TRBV3-2	CASSQEGVLPYEQYF	TGTGCCAGCAGCCAAGAAGGGGTTCTTCCCTACGAGCAGTACTTC
15	NA	TRBJ2-1	NA	TRBV9	CASSALAFSYNEQFF	TGTGCCAGCAGCGCGCTAGCCTTCTCCTACAATGAGCAGTTCTTC